Below, one TCR beta chain is given with its context. This entry is derived from a study of blood T cell repertoires in COVID-19. Across the study: T cells, B-cell-depleted T cells, or PBMCs provided the cDNA or gDNA that served as material.

The repertoire was sequenced with immunoSEQ multiplex PCR; TCRdb's copy has only in-frame clones and lacks some. The data hold 150,000 to 200,000 clones, with 80% to 90% observed a single time. Deletions cut 0 bases from V and 0 bases from J, with 5 bases between. The CDR3 spans 15 residues. Germline CDR1 reads LNHDA; CDR2 reads SQIVND (reference sequence). Specimen: peripheral blood. J is TRBJ1-4 and V is TRBV19; D gene unclear. The receptor was isolated from a man aged 18 to 30 with active or convalescent COVID-19. This chain's CDR3 is CASSIDSATNEKLFF. The CDR3 DNA reads TGTGCCAGTAGTATAGATTCTGCAACTAATGAAAAACTGTTTTTT.